This T cell receptor (beta chain) was retrieved from a study of blood T cell repertoires in COVID-19. About the research overall: Acute-phase and convalescent COVID-19 samples originated in the United States, Italy and Spain. PBMCs, B-cell-depleted T cells, or T cells were the source of the cDNA or gDNA that made up the material.

Authors' processing steps: Reference gene primers were amplified, and this amplification served to estimate nucleated cell counts. Method: immunoSEQ multiplex PCR; TCRdb's copy keeps in-frame clones and lacks some. V, J and clone size are those of that table, while D and trimming were read from the DNA. The repertoire consists of 300,000 to 350,000 clones, with around 89% occurring once and the leading ten covering approximately 0.98%. Recruited during active infection, patients (from Seattle) were subsequently followed longitudinally. The sample comprised peripheral blood. The origin of this receptor is a woman aged 40 to 50 with COVID-19, enrolled during active disease.

In DNA form, the CDR3 reads TGTGCCAGCAGTTACTCACCGCCCGGAAGCGGAGATACGCAGTATTTT. Translation gives CASSYSPPGSGDTQYF. The chain recombines TRBV6-2 or TRBV6-3 with TRBJ2-3; D perhaps matches TRBD2 (5 bases). Per the germline V gene, CDR1 is MNHEY and CDR2 is SVGEGT. V lost 0 bases, J lost 5 bases, and 15 bases lay in between. The CDR3 runs 16 residues.